This T cell receptor (beta chain) was sequenced in a study of blood T cell repertoires in COVID-19. At the level of the study: Sites in the United States, Italy and Spain provided acute and convalescent COVID-19 samples. Sample material is recorded as cDNA or gDNA derived from T cells, B-cell-depleted T cells, or PBMCs.

It was during active infection that Seattle patients were enrolled and then longitudinally followed. In the authors' workflow: Nucleated cell counts were estimated from reference gene primer amplification. Only in-frame clones appear in the TCRdb table, and some are missing; sequencing was by immunoSEQ multiplex PCR. V, J and clone size derive from that table, while D and trimming were established from the DNA sequence. The table has approximately 500,000 clones, 75% to 90% seen once. The CDR3 totals 15 residues. Germline CDR1 ENHRY, CDR2 SYGVKD. After removal of 6 bases from V and 1 base from J, the junction contained 6 bases not matched to a gene.

This TCR was sampled from a man between 18 and 29 years old with COVID-19, enrolled during active disease. The chain joins TRBV10-3 to TRBJ2-1; 7 bases map to TRBD1. Sequencing input: peripheral blood. CDR3 amino acids: CAISLTGESYNEQFF. For the CDR3, the DNA is TGTGCCATCAGCCTCACAGGGGAGTCCTACAATGAGCAGTTCTTC.